The 26 T cell receptor beta chains given below trace back to one sample, sequenced in a study of T-cell reconstitution after alpha-beta-depleted transplantation in children. Preparation of the TCRbeta library involved a method that used unique molecular identifiers. One entry per CDR3 protein results from TCRdb running MiXCR on the PCR reads. Here the sample spans about 580,000 distinct CDR3 sequences, more than 20% being singletons. The sequencing used PBMCs, mostly from graft donor cells, collected 360 days after TCRalphabeta/CD19-depleted stem cell transplant. Receptor source: a boy younger than two who had a stem cell transplant for acute myeloid leukemia, so the T cells may come from the graft donor.

This clonotype was recorded many times. CDR3 DNA: TGCAGTGCTATTAAAAGGGGGGGAAGCTCCTACGAGCAGTACTTC. This encodes CSAIKRGGSSYEQYF. The V gene is TRBV20-1, the J gene TRBJ2-7, with D tentatively TRBD2 (7 bases). In germline, CDR1 is DFQATT, CDR2 SNEGSKA (reference sequence). This CDR3 comprises 15 residues. V was trimmed by 4 bases and J by 0 bases, leaving 16 bases between them.

Many counts were recorded for this clonotype. This chain joins TRBV20-1 and TRBJ1-6, with D possibly being TRBD1 (5 bases). The CDR3 has 15 residues. Germline lookup yields CDR1 DFQATT and CDR2 SNEGSKA (reference sequence). The germline V and J ends were trimmed by 1 base and 7 bases, with 14 bases remaining between them. CDR3 in amino acids: CSARGHRKGNSPLHF. The CDR3 coding sequence is TGCAGTGCTAGAGGTCACAGGAAGGGGAATTCACCCCTCCACTTT.

This clonotype showed up many times. The rearrangement links TRBV7-9 to TRBJ2-3; 8 bases fit TRBD1. This CDR3 comprises 16 residues. CDR1 and CDR2 from the germline V gene are SEHNR and FQNEAQ (reference sequence). Trimming took 5 bases from V and 2 from J; bases not matched to a gene: 9. This CDR3 reads CASSPPDRVNTDTQYF. The CDR3, as DNA: TGTGCCAGCAGCCCGCCGGACAGGGTTAACACAGATACGCAGTATTTT. Full variable domain (rest looked up from reference TRBV7-9 and TRBJ2-3): DTGVSQNPRHKITKRGQNVTFRCDPISEHNRLYWYRQTLGQGPEFLTYFQNEAQLEKSRLLSDRFSAERPKGSFSTLEIQRTEQGDSAMYLCASSPPDRVNTDTQYFGPGTRLTVL.

The chain employs TRBV28 and TRBJ2-1; 8 bases line up with TRBD1. Trimming cost V 6 bases and J 4 bases; bases outside gene matches: 11. The germline V gene encodes CDR1 MDHEN and CDR2 SYDVKM. CDR3 length equals 16 residues. CDR3: CASSPPGTGSYNEQFF. The CDR3 DNA follows: TGTGCCAGCAGCCCCCCCGGGACAGGTAGTTACAATGAGCAGTTCTTC. Combining the CDR3 with reference TRBV28 and TRBJ2-1 gives the whole variable domain DVKVTQSSRYLVKRTGEKVFLECVQDMDHENMFWYRQDPGLGLRLIYFSYDVKMKEKGDIPEGYSVSREKKERFSLILESASTNQTSMYLCASSPPGTGSYNEQFFGPGTRLTVL.

V is TRBV29-1 and J is TRBJ2-5; 13 bases match TRBD2. V lost 3 bases, J lost 3 bases, and 7 bases stayed unmatched. The CDR3 totals 16 residues. In germline, CDR1 is SQVTM, CDR2 ANQGSEA. The CDR3 bases are TGCAGCGTTGAGGTTGGGACTAGCGGGGTAGAAGAGACCCAGTACTTC. Residues: CSVEVGTSGVEETQYF.

This clonotype was detected many times. J is TRBJ2-7 and V is TRBV20-1; weak D call: TRBD2 (6 bases). From germline, CDR1 is DFQATT and CDR2 SNEGSKA (reference sequence). Trimming shortened V by 1 base and J by 5 bases, and 12 bases separated the two germline ends. The CDR3 runs to 13 residues. The CDR3, as DNA: TGCAGTGCTAGAGCGGGGAGGAAGGACGAGCAGTACTTC. Its translation is CSARAGRKDEQYF.

The chain employs TRBV6-5 and TRBJ1-4; 10 bases line up with TRBD1. Germline V gives CDR1 MNHEY, CDR2 SVGAGI. V shed 2 bases and J 9 bases; nucleotides not matched to a gene: 3. The CDR3 runs 14 residues. The DNA for the CDR3 is TGTGCCAGCAGTTACGAGGACAGGGGGAAAAAACTGTTTTTT. The encoded protein is CASSYEDRGKKLFF.

This clonotype was seen at least ten times. The chain recombines TRBV28 with TRBJ2-4; weak D call: TRBD1 (5 bases). V was cut by 3 bases and J by 8 bases, with 17 bases left in between. The CDR3 spans 15 residues. In germline, CDR1 is MDHEN, CDR2 SYDVKM. The CDR3 loop is CASSFIGADGDIQYF. CDR3 bases: TGTGCCAGCAGTTTCATAGGGGCTGATGGGGACATTCAGTACTTC.

Turning to this clonotype: This may stem from a read error, because a much larger clone lies one nucleotide away. This rearrangement joins TRBV5-5 to TRBJ2-7, with a possible D match to TRBD1 (6 bases). The CDR3 loop spans 14 amino acids. Per the germline V gene, CDR1 is SGHKS and CDR2 is YYEKEE (reference sequence). Trimming left V 3 bases short and J 0 bases short, with 10 bases between. This CDR3 is CASSYNRDSYEQYF. DNA for the CDR3: TGTGCCAGCAGCTACAACAGGGACTCCTACGAGCAGTACTTC.

As to this clonotype: It may be a read error: a sequence one base away is much more abundant. V gene TRBV5-1 combines with J gene TRBJ2-1; D unclear. Per germline, CDR1 SGHRS and CDR2 YFSETQ. Trimming removed 4 bases at V and 6 bases at J, with 11 bases between. The CDR3 is 13 amino acids. The CDR3 sequence: CASSQNCGNEQFF. The CDR3 DNA reads TGCGCCAGCAGCCAGAACTGCGGCAATGAGCAGTTCTTC.

The CDR3: CASSSRRDRGSEQFF. Written as DNA, the CDR3 is TGTGCCAGCAGCTCACGGCGGGACAGGGGGAGTGAGCAGTTCTTC. The chain has TRBV7-9 and TRBJ2-1; 11 nucleotides align to TRBD1. The CDR3 is 15 residues long. The ends lost 4 bases at V and 9 bases at J; junction bases unmatched: 8. Germline CDR1 reads SEHNR; CDR2 reads FQNEAQ (reference sequence).

This clonotype has at least ten counts. The chain has TRBV12-3 or TRBV12-4 and TRBJ1-5; D remains unclear. The CDR3 has 13 residues. The ends were cut back, 2 bases at V and 7 bases at J, with 9 bases in the middle. Written as DNA, the CDR3 is TGTGCCAGCAGTTTAAAGGGTAGGCAGCCCCAGCATTTT. Its protein is CASSLKGRQPQHF.

This chain joins TRBV27 and TRBJ2-7, with 12 bases that match TRBD1. V lost 6 bases and J lost 2; bases outside the gene matches: 8. CDR3 length: 16 residues. Looked up from germline, CDR1 is MNHEY and CDR2 is SMNVEV (reference sequence). CDR3 in amino acids: CASSTGTGGGTYEQYV. The CDR3 DNA reads as TGTGCCAGCAGCACCGGGACAGGGGGCGGGACCTACGAGCAGTACGTC.

V and J are TRBV9 and TRBJ2-5, with 9 bases that match TRBD2. The J segment lost 1 base and the V segment lost 6 bases, leaving 7 bases of the junction unmatched. The CDR3 is 15 amino acids. The germline V gene encodes CDR1 SGDLS and CDR2 YYNGEE. The DNA of the CDR3 is TGTGCCAGCATAGTAGCGGGGGATCTCCAAGAGACCCAGTACTTC. Its translation is CASIVAGDLQETQYF.

The J gene is TRBJ1-2, the V gene TRBV5-6; 7 bases map to TRBD1. The ends lost 4 bases at V and 4 bases at J; junction bases unmatched: 10. The CDR3 contains 15 residues. Per germline, CDR1 SGHDT and CDR2 YYEEEE. The CDR3 DNA follows: TGTGCCAGCAGCCCCAGACAGGGCTTCAGCTATGGCTACACCTTC. Translating gives CASSPRQGFSYGYTF.

This clonotype was counted a few times. The chain links TRBV20-1 to TRBJ2-3; TRBD2 agrees at 10 bases. Germline CDR1 and CDR2: DFQATT and SNEGSKA (reference sequence). CDR3 length: 14 amino acids. CDR3 DNA sequence: TGCAGCAGCAGGCTAGCGGGGGCCACAGATACGCAGTATTTT. This codes for CSSRLAGATDTQYF.

J is TRBJ2-7 and V is TRBV20-1; D remains unclear. The CDR3 consists of 12 residues. Germline CDR1 DFQATT, CDR2 SNEGSKA (reference sequence). V lost 1 base, J lost 0 bases, and 4 bases lay in between. CDR3 sequence (DNA): TGCAGTGCTAGAGGGCTCTCCTACGAGCAGTACGTC. This sequence encodes CSARGLSYEQYV.

This rearrangement joins TRBV3-1 to TRBJ2-3; no reliable D call. The CDR3 covers 12 residues. V was pared by 0 bases and J by 7 bases, with 5 bases between. Germline loops: CDR1 LGHDT, CDR2 YNNKEL (reference sequence). Here the CDR3 reads CASSQDRNTQYF. In DNA, the CDR3 is TGTGCCAGCAGCCAAGATCGGAATACGCAGTATTTT.

This clonotype was recorded a few times. The V gene is TRBV20-1, the J gene TRBJ2-1; D assignment may be TRBD1 or TRBD2 (5 bases each). The V gene lost 3 bases and the J gene lost 9 bases, with 12 bases spanning the gap. Per the germline V gene, CDR1 is DFQATT and CDR2 is SNEGSKA (reference sequence). This CDR3 region has 12 residues. The CDR3 is CSARGVGGEQFF. DNA of the CDR3: TGCAGTGCTAGGGGGGTTGGGGGTGAGCAGTTCTTC.

This clonotype was seen a few times. Being one base from a much bigger clone, this may be a read error. The chain has TRBV28 and TRBJ1-4; D not certain. The V end was cut by 9 bases, the J end by 4 bases, with 12 bases between. Germline V gene sequence: CDR1 MDHEN, CDR2 SYDVKM. This CDR3 is 13 amino acids long. The CDR3 DNA sequence: TGTGCCAGTTCCTTCCGGGGTAATGAAAAACTGTTTTTT. It yields the protein CASSFRGNEKLFF.

This clonotype has more than one count but fewer than ten. The CDR3 sequence is CASSTSGGSSYNEQFF. DNA of the CDR3: TGTGCCAGCAGCACATCCGGGGGGAGCTCCTACAATGAGCAGTTCTTC. This chain links TRBV12-3 or TRBV12-4 with TRBJ2-1; 7 nucleotides match TRBD2. The length of the CDR3 is 16 residues. J was trimmed by 0 bases and V by 6 bases; bases with no gene match: 8.

This clonotype appeared many times. The V call is TRBV3-1, the J call TRBJ2-7; D is ambiguous. Trimming left V 0 bases short and J 1 base short, with 7 bases between. Germline lookup yields CDR1 LGHDT and CDR2 YNNKEL (reference sequence). CDR3 size: 14 residues. Written as DNA, the CDR3 is TGTGCCAGCAGCCAAGATCGGCAGTCCTACGAGCAGTACGTC. Encoded protein: CASSQDRQSYEQYV.

This clonotype has just a few counts. This chain links TRBV10-3 with TRBJ2-1; 8 nucleotides align to TRBD1. The CDR3 covers 14 residues. V was pared by 6 bases and J by 4 bases, with 5 bases of the junction left unmatched. Germline CDR1 is ENHRY and CDR2 is SYGVKD. CDR3 nucleotide sequence: TGTGCCATCAGAAGCGGACAGGGATACAATGAGCAGTTCTTC. Protein product: CAIRSGQGYNEQFF.

This clonotype has a handful of counts. The chain has TRBV6-2 or TRBV6-3 and TRBJ2-1; TRBD2 matches at 8 bases. V was clipped by 2 bases and J by 6 bases; unmatched bases: 6. The germline V gene has CDR1 MNHEY and CDR2 SVGEGT. The CDR3 runs to 15 residues. CDR3 amino acids: CASSYALLAANEQFF. CDR3 nucleotide sequence: TGTGCCAGCAGTTACGCTTTACTAGCGGCCAATGAGCAGTTCTTC.

The rearrangement uses TRBV15 and TRBJ1-2; D is perhaps TRBD1 (6 bases). Looked up from germline, CDR1 is LNHNV and CDR2 is YYDKDF (reference sequence). Trimming took off 0 bases at V and 9 bases at J, with 14 bases between the two ends. The CDR3 runs to 14 residues. In DNA form, the CDR3 reads TGTGCCACCAGCAGAGATCCGGAGGGGGAGAGCTACACCTTC. Its translation is CATSRDPEGESYTF.

This clonotype was recorded at least ten times. CDR3 sequence reads: CASSYSGQVNSNQPQHF. DNA of the CDR3: TGTGCCAGCAGTTACTCGGGACAGGTCAATAGCAATCAGCCCCAGCATTTT. The chain joins TRBV6-5 to TRBJ1-5; the match to TRBD1 covers 8 bases. Germline trimming cut 0 bases from V and 0 bases from J; bases unmatched to any gene: 4. The CDR3 is made up of 17 amino acids. The germline V gene encodes CDR1 MNHEY and CDR2 SVGAGI.